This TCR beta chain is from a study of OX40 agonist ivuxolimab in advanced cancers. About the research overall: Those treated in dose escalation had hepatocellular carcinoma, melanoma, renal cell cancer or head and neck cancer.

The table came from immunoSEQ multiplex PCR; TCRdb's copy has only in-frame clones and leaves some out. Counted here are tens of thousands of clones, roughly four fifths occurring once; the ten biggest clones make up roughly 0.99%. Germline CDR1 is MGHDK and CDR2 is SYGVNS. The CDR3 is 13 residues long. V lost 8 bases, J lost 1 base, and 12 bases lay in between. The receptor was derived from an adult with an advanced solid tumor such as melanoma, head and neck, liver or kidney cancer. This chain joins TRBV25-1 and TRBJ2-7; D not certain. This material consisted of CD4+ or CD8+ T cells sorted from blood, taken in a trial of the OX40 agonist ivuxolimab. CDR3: CASSMAGSYEQYF. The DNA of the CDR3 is TGTGCCAGCTCGATGGCCGGTTCCTACGAGCAGTACTTC.